The T cell receptor beta chain under discussion was sequenced for a study of memory CD4+ T cells and cytomegalovirus serostatus (dated by TCRdb to the late 2010s). With regard to the full study: A total of 35 or so healthy Belgian adults, of whom 9 were CMV seropositive and about 24 were CMV seronegative, were included in the cohort. The study sequenced CD4+ memory TCRbeta repertoires of a Belgian cohort with known cytomegalovirus serostatus to replicate a published TCR-based CMV serostatus classifier.

V gives up 3 bases and J gives up 8 bases, and the segment between their germline ends measures 10 bases. Reading from cysteine to phenylalanine, the CDR3 counts 11 amino acids. Kept here is only the CDR3 DNA, which spans 33 bases and is read in frame from base 1. CDR1 GTSNPN and CDR2 SVGIG are derived from the germline V gene (reference sequence). The Quick-DNA Microprep Kit was used to extract genomic DNA from the sorted cells. Amplification of TCRbeta DNA was done with the immunoSEQ hsTCRbeta kit, following the protocol from the manufacturer. An Illumina MiSeq instrument was used to sequence the TCRbeta libraries. Under the source paper's analysis protocol: After out-of-frame sequences were removed, millions of distinct TCRbeta sequences remained, averaging roughly 67,000 per individual. Each individual was scored according to the count of 160 or so previously reported CMV-associated TCRbeta sequences and the total productive distinct TCRbeta count. A beta-binomial model was reimplemented in Python, and scikit-learn random forests with default parameters were trained on US cohort data. Classifier performance on the Belgian cohort was summarized as median AUC with percentile confidence intervals calculated over 10,000 bootstrap iterations. TCRdb retrieved this table from immuneACCESS and kept in-frame rearrangements only. Not all clones are present; in checked studies, unresolved V genes account for under half, and no reason is known for the remainder. V, J and clone size derive from that table, while D and trimming were established from the DNA sequence. This sample is represented by roughly 84,000 clones; around 80% of them were singletons. The ten largest clonotypes hold nearly 0.8% of the sample.

Of note for this clone: The target of this receptor is not known. No base qualities exist here, and no much larger clone lies one base off it.

Single viable CD3+CD4+CD8-CD45RO+ cells were sorted as memory CD4+ T cells on a FACSAria II. CMV serostatus was assessed using a Roche Elecsys assay, by which serum IgG against CMV pp150, pp28, p38 and p52 was detected. After thawing, total CD4+ T cells were enriched by positive selection with CD4 magnetic microbeads. The samples came from a separate study whose specific focus was interrogating the CD4+ T cell memory repertoire. Peripheral blood mononuclear cells were isolated and cryopreserved according to standard operating procedures, and serum was kept at -80 degrees C. The staining relied on CD3-PerCP (BW264/56), CD4-APC (RPA-T4), CD45RO-PE (UCHT1) and CD8-Pacific Orange (3B5) antibodies, and Sytox blue was used to exclude non-viable cells. Study-wide findings and limitations: The results were interpreted as suggesting that the CMV-associated TCR signature is largely present in the CD4+ memory repertoire. Only CD4+CD45RO+ memory cells were sequenced, in contrast to the original study, in which naive and memory CD4+ and CD8+ populations were covered. CMV serostatus prediction reached a median bootstrapped AUC of roughly 0.96 with the original framework and 0.91 with a US-trained random forest. The original-framework classifier achieved a median bootstrapped AUC of approximately 0.96 with a 95% CI of 0.76-1.00 on the Belgian cohort. Of 170 or so previously reported CMV-associated TCRbeta sequences, approximately 70 appeared in the CD4+ memory repertoires, each in one to five individuals.

Recombination joined TRBV30 with TRBJ1-1; TRBD1 is perhaps the D gene, given 5 matching bases. The sequence was obtained from an adult in good health and CMV-seronegative. Sequences were obtained from memory CD4+ T cells from blood. The CDR3: CAWRSGGEAFF. The DNA reads TGTGCCTGGAGATCGGGGGGGGAAGCTTTCTTT.